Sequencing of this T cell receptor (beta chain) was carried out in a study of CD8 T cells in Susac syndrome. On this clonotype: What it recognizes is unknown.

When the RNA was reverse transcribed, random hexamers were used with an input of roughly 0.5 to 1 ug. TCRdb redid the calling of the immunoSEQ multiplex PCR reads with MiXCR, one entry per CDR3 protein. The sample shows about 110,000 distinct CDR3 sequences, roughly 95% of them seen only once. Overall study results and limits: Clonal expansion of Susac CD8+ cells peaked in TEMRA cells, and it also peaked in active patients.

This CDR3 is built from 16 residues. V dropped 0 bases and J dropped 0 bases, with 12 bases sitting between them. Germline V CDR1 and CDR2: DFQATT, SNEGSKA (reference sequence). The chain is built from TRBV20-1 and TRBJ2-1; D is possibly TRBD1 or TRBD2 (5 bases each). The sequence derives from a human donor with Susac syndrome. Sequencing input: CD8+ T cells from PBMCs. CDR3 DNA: TGCAGTGCTAGAGACCGGGACGTCAGCTCCTACAATGAGCAGTTCTTC. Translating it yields CSARDRDVSSYNEQFF.